Below, 22 T cell receptor beta chains from the same sample are listed, as sequenced in a study of monozygotic twins with inflammatory bowel disease (dated by TCRdb to the late 2010s). The library was generated by 5' RACE. The run used an Illumina HiSeq 2500. TCRdb reprocessed the reads; each CDR3 protein sequence makes one entry, and DNA is unavailable. The sample table on file contains just over 300,000 distinct CDR3 sequences. The ten largest clones add up to over 5% of the sample. Source material: blood. These receptors all stem from a human donor with ulcerative colitis or Crohn's disease, or a healthy co-twin of an affected twin (not recorded which).

The chain recombines TRBV28 with TRBJ1-1. CDR1 and CDR2 (germline): MDHEN, SYDVKM. This CDR3 region has 15 residues. CDR3 amino acids: CASSPTRIFNTEAFF.

The rearrangement links TRBV5-1 to TRBJ1-4; lacking DNA, the TRBD1 call made by TCRdb goes unchecked. Germline-derived CDR1 and CDR2 are SGHRS and YFSETQ. This CDR3 has 15 residues. The CDR3 sequence: CASSLAGTNNEKLFF.

The chain links TRBV5-1 to TRBJ1-2. The germline V gene encodes CDR1 SGHRS and CDR2 YFSETQ. The CDR3 contains 12 residues. This CDR3 reads CASSPFGYGYTF.

The rearrangement links TRBV6-1 to TRBJ2-2; lacking DNA, the TRBD2 call made by TCRdb goes unchecked. The germline V gene has CDR1 MNHNS and CDR2 SASEGT. CDR3 length equals 15 residues. CDR3 sequence reads: CASRTSGSLSGELFF.

The CDR3 is CASSPGDTSYEQYF. The chain is built from TRBV27 and TRBJ2-7; TCRdb's D gene call, TRBD1, goes unchecked for lack of DNA. The germline V gene has CDR1 MNHEY and CDR2 SMNVEV (reference sequence). The CDR3 runs to 14 residues.

V gene TRBV6-1 combines with J gene TRBJ2-3; without DNA, the TCRdb call of TRBD1 cannot be checked. CDR3 size: 15 residues. Germline-derived CDR1 and CDR2 are MNHNS and SASEGT. CDR3 residues: CASSESRAGTDTQYF.

The CDR3 region is CSVEYNLETQYF. The J gene is TRBJ2-5, the V gene TRBV29-1. The CDR3 has 12 residues. The germline V gene has CDR1 SQVTM and CDR2 ANQGSEA.

This chain uses TRBV5-1 with TRBJ1-3. The V gene's germline CDR1 is SGHRS and CDR2 YFSETQ. The CDR3 has 14 residues. CDR3 amino acids: CASRLTSSGNTIYF. The variable domain in full, completed from reference TRBV5-1 and TRBJ1-3, reads KAGVTQTPRYLIKTRGQQVTLSCSPISGHRSVSWYQQTPGQGLQFLFEYFSETQRNKGNFPGRFSGRQFSNSRSEMNVSTLELGDSALYLCASRLTSSGNTIYFGEGSWLTVV.

The chain employs TRBV29-1 and TRBJ1-5. In germline, CDR1 is SQVTM, CDR2 ANQGSEA. This CDR3 spans 13 amino acids. The CDR3 spells CSVSLGYNQPQHF.

The rearrangement uses TRBV5-1 and TRBJ1-4. CDR3 length equals 14 residues. The germline V gene encodes CDR1 SGHRS and CDR2 YFSETQ. The CDR3 spells CASSLGQPNEKLFF.

CDR3 residues: CASSFLDRGITDTQYF. The chain has TRBV5-6 and TRBJ2-3; TCRdb reports TRBD1, a call that lacks DNA to check it against. The CDR3 loop spans 16 amino acids. Germline lookup yields CDR1 SGHDT and CDR2 YYEEEE.

This chain connects TRBV24-1 to TRBJ2-3; as DNA is missing, the TRBD2 call by TCRdb cannot be tested. The CDR3 contains 14 residues. Germline V CDR1 and CDR2: KGHDR, SFDVKD. CDR3: CATSVAGDPDTQYF.

The V gene is TRBV4-3, the J gene TRBJ1-2. Germline CDR1 is LGHNA and CDR2 is YSLEER. The CDR3 has 15 amino acids. This CDR3 reads CASSQVAGGPYGYTF.

CDR3 sequence reads: CASSYVQETQYF. This chain connects TRBV6-6 to TRBJ2-5. The CDR3 is 12 amino acids. Looked up from germline, CDR1 is MNHNY and CDR2 is SVGAGI (reference sequence).

This rearrangement joins TRBV12-5 to TRBJ2-6; TCRdb selects TRBD2, and the lack of DNA leaves this call unchecked. Looked up from germline, CDR1 is LGHNT and CDR2 is FRNRAP. The length of the CDR3 is 15 residues. CDR3 residues: CASGPGLAGANVLTF.

V and J are TRBV11-2 and TRBJ2-7. Germline values: CDR1 SGHAT, CDR2 FQNNGV. CDR3 length equals 12 residues. CDR3 in amino acids: CASSLSDYEQYF. Variable domain in full (rest from reference TRBV11-2 and TRBJ2-7): EAGVAQSPRYKIIEKRQSVAFWCNPISGHATLYWYQQILGQGPKLLIQFQNNGVVDDSQLPKDRFSAERLKGVDSTLKIQPAKLEDSAVYLCASSLSDYEQYFGPGTRLTVT.

J is TRBJ1-1 and V is TRBV30; TCRdb's D call, TRBD1, is unchecked because there is no DNA. This CDR3 comprises 13 residues. Germline CDR1 and CDR2: GTSNPN and SVGIG (reference sequence). The CDR3 here is CAWSQSTGGKAFF.

The chain combines TRBV7-6 with TRBJ2-5; TCRdb proposes TRBD2, but this gene call is untestable without DNA. The CDR3 sequence is 17 residues long. The V gene's germline CDR1 is SGHVS and CDR2 FNYEAQ. The CDR3 sequence is CASSTMFQRDLQETQYF.

The chain is built from TRBV7-2 and TRBJ2-3; TCRdb names TRBD2, which stays unverified in the absence of DNA. The CDR3 length is 16 residues. Germline lookup yields CDR1 SGHTA and CDR2 FQGNSA. The CDR3 here is CASSLNGRAETDTQYF.

The chain employs TRBV5-6 and TRBJ2-7; checking the TCRdb D call of TRBD1 is not possible without DNA. The CDR3 loop spans 16 amino acids. Germline V gene sequence: CDR1 SGHDT, CDR2 YYEEEE. Here the CDR3 reads CASSRPQGTRLGEQYF.

This chain links TRBV20-1 with TRBJ1-5; the TCRdb call, TRBD1, lacks DNA for checking. From germline, CDR1 is DFQATT and CDR2 SNEGSKA (reference sequence). This CDR3 is built from 15 residues. The CDR3 sequence is CSARVGEHSNQPQHF.

CDR3 sequence: CASSLRWNIQYF. The V call is TRBV12-3 or TRBV12-4, the J call TRBJ2-4. The CDR3 runs to 12 residues.